This T cell receptor beta chain appears in the sequencing data of a study of T cell responses to AZD1222 COVID-19 vaccine. V lost 4 bases and J 5 bases, leaving 12 bases between the germline ends. CDR3 size: 13 residues. The germline CDR1 and CDR2 sequences are SGHRS and YFSETQ. About this clone: Antigen specificity is unknown.

Study findings and constraints: At 160-218 and 743-854, vaccine-associated CD4 TCRs were dominant, and they spanned spike. Once two AZD1222 doses were given, Spike-specific TCR breadth and depth went up.

TCRdb keeps only in-frame clones here, not all; method: immunoSEQ multiplex PCR. The sample shows 150,000 to 200,000 clones, roughly nine tenths of them seen only once. This chain links TRBV5-1 with TRBJ1-2; D remains unclear. The sequencing used peripheral blood, collected 28 days after the second AZD1222 dose. The receptor was derived from an adult who received the AZD1222 COVID-19 vaccine. The CDR3 here is CASSLDPGYGYTF. CDR3 bases: TGCGCCAGCAGCCTGGACCCCGGATATGGCTACACCTTC.